The subject of this entry is one T cell receptor (beta chain). Its antigen has not been determined. In total, approximately 700 healthy bone marrow donors made up the cohort. At the time of sampling, every cohort member was nominally healthy, though immune exposures that went unrecorded were likely present. The donor tested CMV seronegative, placing the donor among the roughly 340 seronegative members of the cohort. Each donor provided a peripheral blood sample, and peripheral blood mononuclear cells were used for TCR beta sequencing. Genomic DNA was extracted from the blood cell samples with the Qiagen DNeasy Blood Extraction Kit. These data belong to a study of cytomegalovirus exposure and HLA in healthy donors (dated 2017 in TCRdb). Describing the broader study: In an earlier analysis of fewer than 750 of the donors, about 260 Gb of sequence data and 90 million to 130 million unique TCR beta sequences from 180 million or so T cells were reported. A later genetic analysis took genome-wide SNP genotypes for about 60% of the roughly 670 donors and used that subset as a discovery cohort. An earlier analysis of 500 to 750 of the donors applied high-throughput TCR beta sequencing to assess whether each TCR beta V gene segment acted as functional or pseudogenic. In a later analysis, previously published TCR beta repertoires from about 670 donors were re-analyzed and high-resolution HLA genotyping was added so that TCR occurrence patterns could be studied. Of the roughly 400 genotyped donors, less than 85% were placed in the genetic ancestry cluster associated with self-reported Caucasian donors. Donor age, sex, ethnicity and CMV serostatus were collected together with the repertoire data. Using immunosequencing, the study profiled T cell repertoires from about 650 subjects and related those repertoires to cytomegalovirus serostatus. An early release that covered roughly 600 HLA-typed donors contained approximately 290 gigabases of sequencing data and some 87 million unique TCR sequences. The number of typed donors differed by locus: about 620-640 for A, B, C, DRB1 and DQB1; approximately 530 for DQA1; about 600 for DPA1; and some 470 for DPB1. HLA typing covered class I and class II loci at four-digit resolution. In the later analysis, no new phenotypic data were used to find candidate immune exposures; instead, reliance was placed on TCR beta sequences and their occurrence across donors. Among 398 genotyped donors of the cohort, an average of roughly 230,000 unique TCR beta nucleotide sequences was sequenced per donor, of which about 19% were non-productive. The study aimed to test whether cataloging public T cell receptors could reveal signatures of past pathogen exposure. To predict cytomegalovirus infection status, the study combined high-throughput TCR immunosequencing, statistical association of individual TCRs with disease status, and machine learning. Every discovery cohort repertoire had been produced on one sequencing platform. Along with the roughly 700-subject first cohort, a separate validation cohort of approximately 110 different subjects was used. About 5 DR-DQ haplotypes were handled as single units for association and clustering, since linkage in the cohort was strong.

There are 11 amino acids in the CDR3, from cysteine to phenylalanine inclusive. The entry retains the CDR3 DNA only, 33 bases that are in frame from base 1. Trimming takes 6 bases from V and 4 bases from J, and the germline ends sit 7 bases apart. CDR1 DFQATT and CDR2 SNEGSKA are derived from the germline V gene (reference sequence). The study at large found these results: Specific HLA alleles were associated with 15,000 to 20,000 TCR beta sequences at a false discovery rate of 0.05 in a later analysis. An association between a missense DCLRE1C variant and V-gene and J-gene trimming of TCR beta chains was found in a later genetic analysis and replicated in an independent cohort. The study listed approximately 150 TCR beta chains as associated with cytomegalovirus. Assigning TCR associations to individual alleles was difficult when HLA alleles, especially DR and DQ, strongly co-occurred. A further reported finding was that TCR beta sequences accurately predicted the HLA-A and HLA-B alleles for most subjects in the first cohort. The presence/absence analyses assumed that sequencing depth was roughly uniform across donors, and that assumption may not be true. Because counts were too low, approximately 18 rarely observed V segments, including chromosome 9 orphons, were excluded from the earlier analysis of several hundred of the donors. Immune exposure information for the cohort was limited to CMV serostatus. Because the 87-base-pair reads could not distinguish some IMGT-functional V segments, including TRBV6-2 and TRBV6-3, those segments were excluded. A group of highly shared sequence variants was considered likely to be a technical artifact of the sequencing pipeline. In a later analysis, HLA-associated TCR beta chains showed more clonal expansion and lower generation probabilities than non-associated chains that were equally common. The classifier was reported to diagnose cytomegalovirus status with high specificity and sensitivity in both the original cohort and the validation cohort. According to a later genetic analysis, donors in an Asian-associated ancestry cluster had fewer N-insertions in productive TCRs than the approximately 710-donor mean. Across donors, most TCR sequences were observed very rarely, whereas some public TCRs were present in many individuals. Only TCR beta chains were sequenced in this cohort, and the absence of alpha or paired-chain data limited detectable features. According to a later analysis, parvovirus B19, influenza, CMV and Epstein-Barr virus appeared linked to several top co-occurrence clusters. In vitro tests confirmed that a few of the cytomegalovirus-associated TCR beta chains recognize cytomegalovirus antigens. A later analysis found that TCR association rates varied across HLA loci, with DRB1 alleles showing the most associated TCRs and HLA-C alleles the fewest. Because some donors lacked HLA typing at each locus, the association tests relied only on the typed subset. In an earlier analysis of approximately 590 of the donors, most TCR beta V segments were observed in productive rearrangements about 87% or about 30% of the time, broadly matching IMGT annotations. Linkage disequilibrium might explain the correlated functional status among segregating V segments, but an unknown experimental factor could not be ruled out. According to the authors, the approach could potentially be generalized to other disease states and immunological phenotypes. Most CMV-associated TCR beta chains appeared to be HLA-restricted in a later analysis, and the HLA associations seemed to be driven largely by CMV exposure.

The library was prepared using the immunoSEQ multiplex PCR assay. The multiplex PCR relied on a mix of 60 forward primers for TCR Vbeta segments and 13 reverse primers for TCR Jbeta segments. Amplification of the CDR3 region of rearranged TCR beta genes was performed with a multiplex PCR assay on genomic DNA. The Illumina HiSeq System was used to sequence the amplified TCR beta libraries as 87-base-pair reads. Per the original workflow: In a later analysis, tens of millions of unique TCR beta chains were counted across the 650 to 750 repertoires, and approximately 11 million of these chains were shared by at least two donors. Raw reads were error-corrected and collapsed into unique sequences by a nearest-neighbor algorithm in which closely related sequences were merged to remove PCR and sequencing errors. To assign V, D and J gene segments, CDR3 sequences were aligned to IMGT reference sequences. For a sequence to be retained, a match of at least six nucleotides was required to both a V gene segment and a J gene segment. Rearrangements were called productive when the CDR3 lacked stop codons and stayed in frame with V and J; all others were non-productive. CDR3 was defined by IMGT convention, running from the second conserved V-encoded cysteine to the conserved J-encoded phenylalanine. In an earlier analysis of approximately 500 of the donors, sequences lacking an unambiguous match to a single V gene segment were excluded. In an earlier analysis of 587 of the donors, a V segment was called functional when productive rearrangements were above 56.7%, and segregating when the standard deviation between donors exceeded 5%. To diagnose cytomegalovirus status from the catalog of TCR beta chain sequences, a statistical classification framework was built. A later analysis assigned V and J genes by comparing TCR nucleotide sequences with IMGT/GENE-DB human TR gene sequences. Using the TCRdist pipeline, a later analysis assigned CDR3 sequences along with most-parsimonious VDJ recombination scenarios. A later analysis defined each TCR beta chain by its CDR3 amino acid sequence plus V-gene family, and excluded reads lacking a unique V-gene family. To address suspected cross-contamination and a sequencing artifact, a later analysis removed around 600 highly shared, low-generation-probability nucleotide sequences. In a later analysis, a clonal expansion index for each public chain was calculated from normalized within-repertoire ranks of inferred template counts. A later analysis computed generation probabilities with a VDJ recombination model fitted to out-of-frame rearrangements, and checked the results against IGoR. In a later analysis, hypergeometric tests were used to score TCR-TCR, TCR-HLA and TCR-CMV co-occurrence, with a repertoire-size bias correction applied to TCR pairs. A later analysis estimated false discovery rates by permuting HLA or CMV assignments 20 times. In a later analysis, co-occurring TCRs were grouped using DBSCAN, with TCRdist sequence similarity added in when clustering inside HLA-allele-positive subsets. Co-occurrence clustering excluded repertoires with fewer than 30,000 or more than 120,000 public chains, plus five with anomalous nucleotide sharing. TCRdb retrieved this table from immuneACCESS and kept in-frame rearrangements only. Not all clones are present; in checked studies, unresolved V genes account for under half, and no reason is known for the remainder. V and J calls and clone size come straight from that table; D and trimming were deduced from the DNA. The table held for this sample gives 100,000 to 150,000 clones. Less than 4.5% of the sample goes to the ten largest clones.

The sequence was collected from a young man in good health and CMV-seronegative. Sequenced: PBMCs. The chain uses TRBV20-1 and TRBJ1-5; no confident D gene assignment can be made. The CDR3 protein sequence reads: CSARGNQPQHF. The sequence in DNA is TGCAGTGCGCGCGGAAATCAGCCCCAGCATTTT.